This T cell receptor (beta chain) derives from a study of human T cells and chemical hapten exposure. The time point: patch test 2, 6 weeks after DPC sensitization. As to treatment: therapeutic diphenylcyclopropenone sensitization with weekly scalp DPC. V was clipped by 4 bases and J by 2 bases; unmatched bases: 2. The CDR3 is 14 residues long. Germline values: CDR1 KGHSH, CDR2 LQKENI. There are many counts of this clonotype. One entry per CDR3 protein results from TCRdb running MiXCR on the RACE reads. The table shows roughly 92,000 distinct CDR3 sequences, with about an eighth occurring only once. The TCR originated in a middle-aged woman with alopecia areata. Some clones in this sample may be carry-over from other donors' samples. The V gene is TRBV18, the J gene TRBJ1-5, with 7 bases matching TRBD1. Source: whole blood, taken in connection with sensitization to the hapten diphenylcyclopropenone (DPC). The CDR3 protein is CASSQGAGNQPQHF. CDR3 in DNA: TGTGCCAGCTCACAGGGGGCGGGCAATCAGCCCCAGCATTTT.